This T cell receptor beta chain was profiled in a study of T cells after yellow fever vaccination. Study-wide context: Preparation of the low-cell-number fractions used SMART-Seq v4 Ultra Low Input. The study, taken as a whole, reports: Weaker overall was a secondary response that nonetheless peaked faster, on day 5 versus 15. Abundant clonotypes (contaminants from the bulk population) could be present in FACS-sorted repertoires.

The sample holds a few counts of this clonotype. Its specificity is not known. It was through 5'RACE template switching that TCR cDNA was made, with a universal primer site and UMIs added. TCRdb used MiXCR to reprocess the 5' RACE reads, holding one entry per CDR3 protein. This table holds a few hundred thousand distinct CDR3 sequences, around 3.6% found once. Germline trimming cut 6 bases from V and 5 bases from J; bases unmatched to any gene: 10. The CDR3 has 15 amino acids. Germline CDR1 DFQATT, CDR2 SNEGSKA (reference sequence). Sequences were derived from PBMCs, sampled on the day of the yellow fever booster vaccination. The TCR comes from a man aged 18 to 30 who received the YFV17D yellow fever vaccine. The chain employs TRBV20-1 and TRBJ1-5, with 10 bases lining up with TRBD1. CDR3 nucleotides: TGCAGTGCCGGGGGACAGGGGAGGACGGATCAGCCCCAGCATTTT. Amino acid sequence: CSAGGQGRTDQPQHF.